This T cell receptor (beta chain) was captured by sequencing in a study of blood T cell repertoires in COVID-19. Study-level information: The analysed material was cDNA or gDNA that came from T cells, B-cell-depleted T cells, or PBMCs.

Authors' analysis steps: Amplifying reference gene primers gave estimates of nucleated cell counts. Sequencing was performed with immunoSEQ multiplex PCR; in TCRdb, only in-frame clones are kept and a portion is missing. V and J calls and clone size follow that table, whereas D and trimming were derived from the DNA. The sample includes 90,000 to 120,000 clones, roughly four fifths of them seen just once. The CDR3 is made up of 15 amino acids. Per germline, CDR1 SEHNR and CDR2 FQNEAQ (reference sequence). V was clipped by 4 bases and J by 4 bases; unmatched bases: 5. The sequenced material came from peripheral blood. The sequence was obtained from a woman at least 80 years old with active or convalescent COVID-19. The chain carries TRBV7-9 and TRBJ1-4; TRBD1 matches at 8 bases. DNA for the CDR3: TGTGCCAGCAGCTCTGGACAGGGTCATAATGAAAAACTGTTTTTT. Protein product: CASSSGQGHNEKLFF. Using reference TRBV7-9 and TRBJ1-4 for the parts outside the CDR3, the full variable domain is DTGVSQNPRHKITKRGQNVTFRCDPISEHNRLYWYRQTLGQGPEFLTYFQNEAQLEKSRLLSDRFSAERPKGSFSTLEIQRTEQGDSAMYLCASSSGQGHNEKLFFGSGTQLSVL.